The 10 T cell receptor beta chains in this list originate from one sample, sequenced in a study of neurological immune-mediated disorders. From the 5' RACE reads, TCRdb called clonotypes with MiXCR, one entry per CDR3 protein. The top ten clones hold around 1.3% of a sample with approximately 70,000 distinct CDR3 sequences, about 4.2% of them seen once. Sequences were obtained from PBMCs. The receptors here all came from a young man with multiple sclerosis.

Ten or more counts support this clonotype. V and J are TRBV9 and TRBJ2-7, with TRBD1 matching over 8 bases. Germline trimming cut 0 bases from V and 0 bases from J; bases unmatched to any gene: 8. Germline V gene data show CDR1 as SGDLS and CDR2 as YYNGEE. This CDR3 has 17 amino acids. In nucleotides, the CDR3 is TGTGCCAGCAGCGTAGCTCGGGACAGGACATCCTCCTACGAGCAGTACTTC. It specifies CASSVARDRTSSYEQYF.

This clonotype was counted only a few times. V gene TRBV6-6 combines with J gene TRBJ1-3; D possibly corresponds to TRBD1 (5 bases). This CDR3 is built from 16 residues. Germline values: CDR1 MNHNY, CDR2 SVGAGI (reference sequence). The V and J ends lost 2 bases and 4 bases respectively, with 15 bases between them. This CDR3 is CASSYLAGLSGNTIYF. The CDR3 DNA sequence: TGTGCCAGCAGTTACCTCGCGGGGCTAAGCGGAAACACCATATATTTT.

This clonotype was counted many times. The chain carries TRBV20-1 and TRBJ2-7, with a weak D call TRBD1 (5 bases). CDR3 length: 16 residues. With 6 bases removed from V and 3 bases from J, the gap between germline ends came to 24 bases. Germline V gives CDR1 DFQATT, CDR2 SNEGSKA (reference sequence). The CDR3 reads CSAEGFQATENYEQYF. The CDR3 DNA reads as TGCAGTGCGGAAGGGTTTCAAGCGACAGAAAACTACGAGCAGTACTTC.

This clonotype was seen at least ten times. As DNA, the CDR3 is TGTGCCAGCAGTTACTCGAGGGGGGGCGAGCAGTACTTC. Translated, it gives CASSYSRGGEQYF. This chain joins TRBV6-5 and TRBJ2-7; a weak D match, TRBD2 (7 bases). Germline V gives CDR1 MNHEY, CDR2 SVGAGI. CDR3 length: 13 amino acids. The ends were cut back, 0 bases at V and 6 bases at J, with 9 bases in the middle.

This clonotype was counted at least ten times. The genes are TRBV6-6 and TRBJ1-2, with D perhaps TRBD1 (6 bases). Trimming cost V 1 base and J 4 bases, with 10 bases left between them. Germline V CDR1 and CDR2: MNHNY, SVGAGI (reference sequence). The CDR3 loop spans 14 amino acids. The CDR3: CASSYLGGGYGYTF. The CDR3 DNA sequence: TGTGCCAGCAGTTACTTGGGAGGGGGCTATGGCTACACCTTC.

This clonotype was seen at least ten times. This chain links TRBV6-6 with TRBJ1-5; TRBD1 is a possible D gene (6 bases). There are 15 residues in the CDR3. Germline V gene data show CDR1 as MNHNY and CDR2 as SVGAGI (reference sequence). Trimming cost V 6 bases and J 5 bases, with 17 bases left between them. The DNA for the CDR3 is TGTGCCAGCAGCTCCCTCGACAGGACCTATCAGCCCCAGCATTTT. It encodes CASSSLDRTYQPQHF.

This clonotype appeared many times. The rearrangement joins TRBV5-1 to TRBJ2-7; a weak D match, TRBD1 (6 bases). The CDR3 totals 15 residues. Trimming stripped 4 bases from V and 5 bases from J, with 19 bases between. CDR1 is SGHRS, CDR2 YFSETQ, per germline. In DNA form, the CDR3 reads TGCGCCAGCAGCAGCCCCCTGGGGGCTAGGGACGAGCAGTACTTC. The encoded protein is CASSSPLGARDEQYF.

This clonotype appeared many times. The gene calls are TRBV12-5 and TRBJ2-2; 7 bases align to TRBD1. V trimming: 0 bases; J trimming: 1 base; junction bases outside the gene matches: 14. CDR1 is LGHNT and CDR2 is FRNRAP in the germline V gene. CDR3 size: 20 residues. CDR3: CASGLVLALDRVKNTGELFF. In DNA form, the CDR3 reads TGTGCTAGTGGTTTGGTACTGGCCCTCGACAGGGTTAAGAACACCGGGGAGCTGTTTTTT.

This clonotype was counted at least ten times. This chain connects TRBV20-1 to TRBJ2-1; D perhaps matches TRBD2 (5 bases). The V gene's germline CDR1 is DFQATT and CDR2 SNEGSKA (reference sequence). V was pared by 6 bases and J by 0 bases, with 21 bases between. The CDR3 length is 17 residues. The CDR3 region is CSALEPTAGSSYNEQFF. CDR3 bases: TGCAGTGCCTTGGAACCTACGGCGGGTAGCTCCTACAATGAGCAGTTCTTC.

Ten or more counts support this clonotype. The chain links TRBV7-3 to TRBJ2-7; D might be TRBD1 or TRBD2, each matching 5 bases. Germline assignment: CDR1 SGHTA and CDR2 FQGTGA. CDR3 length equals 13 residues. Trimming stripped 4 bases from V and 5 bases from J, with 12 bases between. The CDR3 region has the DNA TGTGCCAGCAGCTCGACGGGGACCCACGAGCAGTACTTC. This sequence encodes CASSSTGTHEQYF.